The clone carrying this T cell receptor (beta chain) has ten or more counts. Its target is unknown. This entry belongs to a study of regulatory T cells in long-lasting Graves disease. Findings and caveats of the study: Peripheral blood was the sole material, not thyroid tissue.

This CDR3 spans 14 amino acids. The J segment lost 9 bases and the V segment lost 6 bases, leaving 10 bases of the junction unmatched. CDR1 and CDR2 from the germline V gene are SNHLY and FYNNEI. Sample time point: newly diagnosed GD, antithyroid drugs for less than 3 months. There was RNA extracted from PBMCs, and the TCR library was made from it. Construction of the TCR beta libraries employed iRepertoire HTBI primers in conjunction with Arm-PCR of CDR3 regions. TCRdb processed the multiplex PCR reads anew with MiXCR; each CDR3 protein has one entry. The sample records about 470,000 distinct CDR3 sequences, about 15% being singletons. The sample was also linked to a second study, of T cells in Graves' hyperthyroidism and ophthalmopathy. That paper states: Calling Graves' hyperthyroidism stable meant ophthalmopathy did not progress within 18 months. Diagnosing involved the use of clinical symptoms, serum thyroxine and TRAb, thyroid ultrasound and orbital computed tomography. HTBI primers drove first-round RT-PCR of the TCR CDR3.

The starting material was peripheral blood mononuclear cells (PBMCs), obtained at new diagnosis, from a patient treated with antithyroid drugs. The J gene is TRBJ2-1, the V gene TRBV2; 8 bases fit TRBD1. The sequence derives from a young woman with Graves disease. CDR3: CASSAPTGVSEQFF. The CDR3 DNA reads as TGTGCCAGCAGCGCCCCGACAGGGGTCAGTGAGCAGTTCTTC.